This entry concerns a single T cell receptor beta chain. The PCR used 60 Vbeta and 13 Jbeta primers. The authors' processing: Later, tens of millions of unique TCR beta chains were counted in an analysis, and about 12 million of them were shared. Sequenced by immunoSEQ multiplex PCR; TCRdb stores in-frame clones only, minus some. V, J and clone size are those of that table, while D and trimming were read from the DNA. The sample shows some 150,000 clones, 60% to 70% of them seen only once. The sample comes from a study of cytomegalovirus exposure and HLA in healthy donors. As for the study in general: In terms of ancestry, the Caucasian-associated cluster contained about 80% of the roughly 400 genotyped donors.

The germline V gene has CDR1 MNHNS and CDR2 SASEGT. V was pared by 5 bases and J by 8 bases, with 9 bases of the junction left unmatched. There are 15 residues in the CDR3. This chain joins TRBV6-1 and TRBJ2-1, with 10 bases that match TRBD1. The sample consisted of PBMCs. The clonotype originates from a woman in her fifties or sixties in good health and CMV-seropositive. CDR3 nucleotides: TGTGCCAGCAGTTTTGACAGGGGGCGAGTCTATGAGCAGTTCTTC. Its protein is CASSFDRGRVYEQFF.